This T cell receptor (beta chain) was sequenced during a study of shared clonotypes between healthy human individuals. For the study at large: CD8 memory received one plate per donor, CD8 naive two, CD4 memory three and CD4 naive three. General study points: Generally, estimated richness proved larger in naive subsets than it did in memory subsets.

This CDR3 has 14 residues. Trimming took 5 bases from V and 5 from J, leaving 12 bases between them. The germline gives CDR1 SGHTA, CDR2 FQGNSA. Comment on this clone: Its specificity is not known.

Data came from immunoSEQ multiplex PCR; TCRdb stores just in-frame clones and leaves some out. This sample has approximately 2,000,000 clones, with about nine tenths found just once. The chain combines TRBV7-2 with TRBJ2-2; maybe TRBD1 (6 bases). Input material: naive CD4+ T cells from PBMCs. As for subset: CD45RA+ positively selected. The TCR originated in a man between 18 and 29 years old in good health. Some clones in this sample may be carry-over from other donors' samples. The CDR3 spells CASSKGDTTGELFF. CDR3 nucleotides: TGTGCCAGCAGCAAGGGGGACACGACCGGGGAGCTGTTTTTT.